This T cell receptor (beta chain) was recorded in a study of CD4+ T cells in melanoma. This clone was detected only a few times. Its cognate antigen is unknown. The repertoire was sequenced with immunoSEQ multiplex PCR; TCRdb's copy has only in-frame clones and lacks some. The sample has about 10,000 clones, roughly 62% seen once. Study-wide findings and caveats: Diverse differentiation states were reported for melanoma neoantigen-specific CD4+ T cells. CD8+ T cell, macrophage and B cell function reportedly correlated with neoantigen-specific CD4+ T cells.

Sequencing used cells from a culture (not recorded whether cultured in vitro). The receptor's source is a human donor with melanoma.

CDR3 DNA: TGTGCCAGCAGCTTAGAAAGGGGAAAAGAGACCCAGTACTTC. The encoded protein is CASSLERGKETQYF. V is TRBV7-9 and J is TRBJ2-5; a possible D gene is TRBD1 (5 bases). V lost 1 base, J lost 3 bases, and 9 bases lay in between. This CDR3 has 14 residues. The germline gives CDR1 SEHNR, CDR2 FQNEAQ (reference sequence).